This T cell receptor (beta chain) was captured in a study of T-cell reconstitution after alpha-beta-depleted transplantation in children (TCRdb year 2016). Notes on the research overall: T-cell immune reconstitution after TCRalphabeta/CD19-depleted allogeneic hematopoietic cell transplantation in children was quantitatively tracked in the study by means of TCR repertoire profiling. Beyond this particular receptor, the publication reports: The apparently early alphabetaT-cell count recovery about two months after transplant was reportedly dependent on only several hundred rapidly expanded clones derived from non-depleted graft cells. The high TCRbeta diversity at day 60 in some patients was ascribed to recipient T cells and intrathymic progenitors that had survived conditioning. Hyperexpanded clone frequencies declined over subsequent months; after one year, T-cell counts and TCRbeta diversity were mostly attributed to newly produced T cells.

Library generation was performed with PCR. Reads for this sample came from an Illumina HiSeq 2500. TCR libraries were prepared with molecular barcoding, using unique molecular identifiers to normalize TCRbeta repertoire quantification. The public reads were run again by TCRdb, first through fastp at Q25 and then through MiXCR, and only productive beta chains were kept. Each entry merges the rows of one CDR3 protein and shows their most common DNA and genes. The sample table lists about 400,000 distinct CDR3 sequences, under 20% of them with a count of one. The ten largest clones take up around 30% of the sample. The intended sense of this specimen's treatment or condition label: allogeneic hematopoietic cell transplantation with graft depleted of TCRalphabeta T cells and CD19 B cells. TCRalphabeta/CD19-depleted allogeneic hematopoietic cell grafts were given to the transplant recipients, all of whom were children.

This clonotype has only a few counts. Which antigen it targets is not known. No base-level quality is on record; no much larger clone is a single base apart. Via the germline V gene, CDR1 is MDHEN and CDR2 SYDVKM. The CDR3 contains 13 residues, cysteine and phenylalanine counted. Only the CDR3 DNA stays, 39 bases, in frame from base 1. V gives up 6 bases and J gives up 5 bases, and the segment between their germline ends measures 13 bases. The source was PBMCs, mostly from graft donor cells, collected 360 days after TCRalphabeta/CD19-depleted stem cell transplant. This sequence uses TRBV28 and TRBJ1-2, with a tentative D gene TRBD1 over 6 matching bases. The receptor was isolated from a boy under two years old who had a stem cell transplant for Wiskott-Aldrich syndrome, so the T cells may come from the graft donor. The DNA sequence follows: TGTGCCAGCAGAGGGGCAGGGACATATGGCTACACCTTC. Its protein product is CASRGAGTYGYTF.